The 16 T cell receptor beta chains presented below share a single source sample, sequenced in a study of Ad26.COV2.S vaccination and SARS-CoV-2 variants. Sequencing was performed with immunoSEQ multiplex PCR; in TCRdb, only in-frame clones are kept and a portion is missing. This table holds more than 120,000 clones, roughly 89% found once. The specimen comprised peripheral blood, sampled after recovery from COVID-19. The receptors come from a human donor who had recovered from COVID-19.

The chain is built from TRBV9 and TRBJ2-2; tentative D call: TRBD2 (5 bases). The V end lost 0 bases, the J end lost 7 bases, and 16 bases lay between the germline ends. Germline loops: CDR1 SGDLS, CDR2 YYNGEE. CDR3 length: 16 amino acids. The CDR3: CASSVGVRIEGGELFF. The CDR3 coding sequence is TGTGCCAGCAGCGTAGGCGTCAGGATTGAGGGCGGGGAGCTGTTTTTT.

This clone was observed a few times. The identical CDR3 is also encoded by other nucleotide sequences in the sample. The genes are TRBV6-5 and TRBJ2-7, with D possibly TRBD1 on 6 matching bases. Germline CDR1 and CDR2: MNHEY and SVGAGI. The CDR3 covers 12 residues. With 4 bases removed from V and 4 bases from J, the gap between germline ends came to 8 bases. The DNA for the CDR3 is TGTGCCAGCAGTTCCAGGGGATACGAGCAGTACTTC. It specifies CASSSRGYEQYF.

The rearrangement uses TRBV21-1 and TRBJ2-5; TRBD1 is the table's D call, not checked against the DNA. TRBV21-1 is a pseudogene locus. The CDR3 is 22 residues long. The chain's CDR3 is CASSRRRDRVLGRRRDQETQYF. The CDR3 region has the DNA TGTGCCAGCAGCCGACGACGGGACAGGGTATTGGGTAGACGTAGAGACCAAGAGACCCAGTACTTC.

This clone was seen a few times. The V call is TRBV27, the J call TRBJ1-5, with a weak D call TRBD1 (5 bases). Germline values: CDR1 MNHEY, CDR2 SMNVEV (reference sequence). The germline V and J ends were trimmed by 5 bases and 6 bases, with 11 bases remaining between them. CDR3 size: 13 residues. The DNA of the CDR3 is TGTGCCAGCAGTCCCCGGGGGGTTCAGCCCCAGCATTTT. Protein product: CASSPRGVQPQHF.

The CDR3 reads CASSYWQDPLEPQHF. For the CDR3, the DNA is TGTGCCAGCAGTTACTGGCAGGACCCCTTGGAACCCCAGCATTTT. The gene calls are TRBV6-6 and TRBJ1-5; D is unresolved. Deletions cut 1 base from V and 10 bases from J, with 17 bases between. The V gene's germline CDR1 is MNHNY and CDR2 SVGAGI (reference sequence). The CDR3 extends over 15 amino acids.

This rearrangement joins TRBV7-9 to TRBJ2-7; D is perhaps TRBD1 (6 bases). V lost 5 bases, J lost 4 bases, and 21 bases lay in between. This CDR3 is 16 amino acids long. The germline CDR1 and CDR2 sequences are SEHNR and FQNEAQ (reference sequence). The CDR3: CASSPIGTTRTYEQYF. Here the CDR3 DNA reads TGTGCCAGCAGCCCTATCGGGACAACTAGGACGTACGAGCAGTACTTC.

The table lists this clone with a few counts. The genes are TRBV7-9 and TRBJ2-2; D might be TRBD1 (5 bases). The germline CDR1 and CDR2 sequences are SEHNR and FQNEAQ (reference sequence). This CDR3 is built from 16 residues. Trimming left V 5 bases short and J 3 bases short, with 16 bases between. The DNA of the CDR3 is TGTGCCAGCAGCCCGACGCAGGGTCCGTACACCGGGGAGCTGTTTTTT. This translates into CASSPTQGPYTGELFF.

This clone was counted many times. The genes are TRBV5-1 and TRBJ2-2; D gene ambiguous. In germline, CDR1 is SGHRS, CDR2 YFSETQ. There are 14 residues in the CDR3. Trimming removed 3 bases from V and 2 bases from J, with 8 bases in between. This CDR3 is CASSSSTNTGELFF. DNA for the CDR3: TGCGCCAGCAGCTCCTCGACAAACACCGGGGAGCTGTTTTTT.

Only a few counts were recorded for this clone. The V and J genes are TRBV4-3 and TRBJ1-1, with D tentatively TRBD1 (5 bases). Trimming took off 4 bases at V and 1 base at J, with 13 bases between the two ends. This CDR3 contains 15 residues. Germline loops: CDR1 LGHNA, CDR2 YSLEER. CDR3 nucleotides: TGCGCCAGCAGCCCCAATGGGGGGGGGAACACTGAAGCTTTCTTT. Its translation is CASSPNGGGNTEAFF.

The chain is built from TRBV29-1 and TRBJ1-2; the D is unclear. V was clipped by 7 bases and J by 3 bases, with 12 bases between them. CDR1 and CDR2 (germline): SQVTM, ANQGSEA. The CDR3 contains 12 residues. CDR3 loop: CSAKGRDYGYTF. The CDR3, as DNA: TGCAGCGCGAAGGGCCGAGACTATGGCTACACCTTC.

The chain has TRBV18 and TRBJ2-1, with a tentative D call TRBD1 (6 bases). Per the germline V gene, CDR1 is KGHSH and CDR2 is LQKENI. Deletions cut 4 bases from V and 8 bases from J, with 18 bases between. The CDR3 extends over 15 amino acids. The CDR3 nucleotides are TGTGCCAGCTCACTTTTGACTCAGGGGCGGGATGAGCAGTTCTTC. Translation: CASSLLTQGRDEQFF.

The chain recombines TRBV4-3 with TRBJ2-1, with a weak D call TRBD2 (6 bases). From germline, CDR1 is LGHNA and CDR2 YSLEER. The germline V and J ends were trimmed by 1 base and 5 bases, with 12 bases remaining between them. The CDR3 has 15 residues. CDR3: CASSQVIGGNNEQFF. In DNA, the CDR3 is TGCGCCAGCAGCCAAGTTATAGGAGGGAACAATGAGCAGTTCTTC.

The chain recombines TRBV11-2 with TRBJ2-7, with TRBD1 matching over 8 bases. The V gene's germline CDR1 is SGHAT and CDR2 FQNNGV. This CDR3 has 15 residues. Trimming at V came to 4 bases and at J to 4 bases, leaving 9 bases not matched to a gene. In DNA form, the CDR3 reads TGTGCCAGCAGCTCCCCGACAGGGGCCGTATACGAGCAGTACTTC. It encodes CASSSPTGAVYEQYF.

V gene TRBV12-3 or TRBV12-4 combines with J gene TRBJ2-1; D not resolved. The CDR3 length is 13 residues. The ends were cut back, 3 bases at V and 9 bases at J, with 12 bases in the middle. For the CDR3, the DNA is TGTGCCAGCAGTTTTTCACAAAAGATTGAGCAGTTCTTC. It encodes CASSFSQKIEQFF.

The rearrangement uses TRBV27 and TRBJ2-1; either TRBD1 or TRBD2 may supply D (5 bases each). CDR1 is MNHEY, CDR2 SMNVEV, per germline (reference sequence). Between the trimmed V and J ends, which lost 6 bases and 5 bases, there was a span of 11 bases. This CDR3 is 13 amino acids long. This CDR3 is CASRWDPHNEQFF. The CDR3 DNA is TGTGCCAGCAGATGGGACCCGCACAATGAGCAGTTCTTC.

Note on this clone: Other DNA sequences of this sample code for an identical CDR3. The V call is TRBV6-9, the J call TRBJ1-5; a possible D gene is TRBD1 (6 bases). Trimming shortened V by 11 bases and J by 6 bases, and 20 bases separated the two germline ends. Germline V CDR1 and CDR2: MNHGY, SVAAGI. The CDR3 has 14 amino acids. CDR3 protein: CARGAGARGQPQHF. The DNA of the CDR3 is TGTGCCCGGGGGGCGGGGGCGCGAGGTCAGCCCCAGCATTTT.